A single sample is the source of the 18 T cell receptor beta chains below, sequenced in a study of early T cells in non-severe SARS-CoV-2 infection. TCRdb recomputed calls from the 5' RACE reads with MiXCR, one row per CDR3 protein. The data contain 99,000 or so distinct CDR3 sequences, over 15% of them seen just once; the ten biggest clones take up about 1.3%. Sequencing was performed on whole blood. The origin of the receptors is an adult who was a healthcare worker with PCR-confirmed SARS-CoV-2 infection or an uninfected control (not recorded which).

This clonotype was recorded many times. The chain employs TRBV27 and TRBJ1-5; D not resolved. Germline CDR1 is MNHEY and CDR2 is SMNVEV (reference sequence). V lost 0 bases, J lost 0 bases, and 6 bases lay in between. The CDR3 sequence is 15 residues long. CDR3 in DNA: TGTGCCAGCAGTTTATCAGGGATTAGCAATCAGCCCCAGCATTTT. This translates into CASSLSGISNQPQHF.

The chain combines TRBV29-1 with TRBJ2-3, with D maybe TRBD2 (5 bases). Germline assignment: CDR1 SQVTM and CDR2 ANQGSEA. Trimming stripped 3 bases from V and 0 bases from J, with 16 bases between. The CDR3 loop spans 16 amino acids. The CDR3 is CSVDVGEKASTDTQYF. CDR3 coding DNA: TGCAGCGTTGATGTGGGAGAGAAGGCTAGCACAGATACGCAGTATTTT.

This clonotype showed up just a few times. The chain links TRBV18 to TRBJ2-6; D is unresolved. CDR3 length: 15 amino acids. V was pared by 0 bases and J by 2 bases, with 5 bases between. Germline loops: CDR1 KGHSH, CDR2 LQKENI. The CDR3 coding sequence is TGTGCCAGCTCACCACCCCAGGCTGGGGCCAACGTCCTGACTTTC. It codes for CASSPPQAGANVLTF.

In its sample, this clonotype was seen a few times. The V gene is TRBV28, the J gene TRBJ1-3; 8 bases fit TRBD1. The CDR3 loop spans 16 amino acids. CDR1 and CDR2 from the germline V gene are MDHEN and SYDVKM. V shed 2 bases and J 5 bases; nucleotides not matched to a gene: 8. The DNA for the CDR3 is TGTGCCAGCAGTTTAAGGACAGGGCCCAGACGAAACACCATATATTTT. Protein product: CASSLRTGPRRNTIYF.

The V gene is TRBV25-1, the J gene TRBJ1-2, with TRBD1 matching 9 bases. Germline CDR1 MGHDK, CDR2 SYGVNS. This CDR3 comprises 17 residues. Trimming cost V 3 bases and J 0 bases; bases outside gene matches: 8. The CDR3 spells CASSEAGTGPTNYGYTF. Written as DNA, the CDR3 is TGTGCCAGCAGTGAGGCTGGGACAGGGCCAACTAACTATGGCTACACCTTC.

The chain uses TRBV5-6 and TRBJ2-4; no reliable D call. Deletions cut 4 bases from V and 3 bases from J, with 14 bases between. The length of the CDR3 is 15 residues. Germline assignment: CDR1 SGHDT and CDR2 YYEEEE. The CDR3 nucleotides are TGTGCCAGCAGCGGTCTGGGCGAAGGCAAAAACATTCAGTACTTC. Amino acid sequence: CASSGLGEGKNIQYF.

The table lists this clonotype with a few counts. This chain links TRBV27 with TRBJ2-7; either TRBD1 or TRBD2 may supply D (5 bases each). Trimming stripped 3 bases from V and 5 bases from J, with 11 bases between. This CDR3 has 13 amino acids. From germline, CDR1 is MNHEY and CDR2 SMNVEV (reference sequence). CDR3 protein: CASSLGTPHEQYF. CDR3 nucleotide sequence: TGTGCCAGCAGTTTGGGGACCCCACACGAGCAGTACTTC.

This chain links TRBV27 with TRBJ2-7, with a weak D call TRBD1 (5 bases). CDR1 and CDR2 (germline): MNHEY, SMNVEV (reference sequence). This CDR3 has 13 residues. Trimming removed 3 bases at V and 2 bases at J, with 8 bases between. The CDR3 here is CASSLKGPYEQYF. CDR3 DNA sequence: TGTGCCAGCAGTTTGAAGGGGCCCTACGAGCAGTACTTC.

This clonotype was seen a handful of times. This chain uses TRBV12-3 or TRBV12-4 with TRBJ1-1, with 10 bases aligning to TRBD1. The CDR3 contains 15 residues. J was trimmed by 4 bases and V by 6 bases; bases with no gene match: 8. CDR3 in amino acids: CASSRRTGGSTEAFF. The CDR3, as DNA: TGTGCCAGCAGCCGGAGGACAGGGGGAAGCACTGAAGCTTTCTTT.

In this sample, this clonotype turned up many times. V gene TRBV10-1 combines with J gene TRBJ1-5; D uncertain. Germline V gene sequence: CDR1 WNHNN, CDR2 SYGVQD (reference sequence). V was clipped by 3 bases and J by 4 bases, with 7 bases between them. The CDR3 runs to 13 residues. The CDR3 loop reads CASSDGVNQPQHF. In DNA, the CDR3 is TGCGCCAGCAGTGATGGGGTTAATCAGCCCCAGCATTTT.

This clonotype occurred a few times. The chain couples TRBV18 to TRBJ2-1; unclear D gene. CDR1 is KGHSH and CDR2 is LQKENI in the germline V gene. V lost 3 bases to trimming and J lost 0 bases, with 9 bases between them. CDR3 length: 15 residues. The CDR3 bases are TGTGCCAGCTCACCCAACAGCTTCTCCTACAATGAGCAGTTCTTC. This gives the protein CASSPNSFSYNEQFF.

In this sample, this clonotype turned up once. The CDR3 region has the DNA TGCAGTGCTAGACTGTCGGACGCAGGGAACTATGGCTACACCTTC. This encodes CSARLSDAGNYGYTF. The rearrangement uses TRBV20-1 and TRBJ1-2; a possible D gene is TRBD1 (5 bases). Trimming took 2 bases from V and 2 from J, leaving 15 bases between them. The germline V gene has CDR1 DFQATT and CDR2 SNEGSKA (reference sequence). This CDR3 has 15 amino acids.

The chain employs TRBV11-2 and TRBJ2-1; D is unclear. Trimming cost V 4 bases and J 7 bases, with 8 bases left between them. Looked up from germline, CDR1 is SGHAT and CDR2 is FQNNGV. CDR3 size: 12 residues. The CDR3, as DNA: TGTGCCAGCAGCTACGGAGTAAATGAGCAGTTCTTC. Its protein product is CASSYGVNEQFF.

This clonotype has just a few counts. Without the conserved terminal phenylalanine or tryptophan, this CDR3 likely stems from a read error. The gene calls are TRBV10-3 and TRBJ2-1, with 12 bases identical to TRBD2. V trimming: 10 bases; J trimming: 4 bases; junction bases outside the gene matches: 8. This CDR3 is built from 15 residues. CDR1 ENHRY and CDR2 SYGVKD come from the germline V gene. CDR3 amino acids: CASQTSGGPYNEQFS. In DNA form, the CDR3 reads TGTGCCAGCCAGACTAGCGGGGGCCCTTACAATGAGCAGTTCTCC.

In this sample, this clonotype turned up once. The chain employs TRBV6-5 and TRBJ2-7, with a possible D match to TRBD1 (5 bases). Germline V gives CDR1 MNHEY, CDR2 SVGAGI. V lost 2 bases, J lost 7 bases, and 9 bases lay in between. The CDR3 covers 12 residues. The DNA of the CDR3 is TGTGCCAGCAGTTACACCCAGGGAGAGCAGTACTTC. Translating it yields CASSYTQGEQYF.

Concerning this clonotype: A much larger clone lies a single base off, so this may be a read error. The J gene is TRBJ2-1, the V gene TRBV12-3 or TRBV12-4; D is possibly TRBD2 (6 bases). The CDR3 is 11 amino acids. CDR3 sequence reads: CASRVGTGWVF. CDR3 bases: TGTGCCAGCAGGGTGGGGACTGGTTGGGTCTTC.

This clonotype was observed a few times. The rearrangement links TRBV24-1 to TRBJ1-1, with unresolved D. The ends were cut back, 4 bases at V and 7 bases at J, with 9 bases in the middle. From germline, CDR1 is KGHDR and CDR2 SFDVKD. CDR3 size: 12 residues. DNA for the CDR3: TGTGCCACCAGTGACAGTAAATTTGAAGCTTTCTTT. This codes for CATSDSKFEAFF.

There are a few counts of this clonotype. This chain joins TRBV29-1 and TRBJ1-1; 8 bases align to TRBD1. Germline CDR1 is SQVTM and CDR2 is ANQGSEA. The CDR3 loop spans 14 amino acids. V shed 7 bases, J shed 5 bases, and the junction held 12 bases outside the gene matches. The CDR3 region is CSAYPSTGATEAFF. CDR3 coding DNA: TGCAGCGCCTACCCTTCGACAGGGGCGACTGAAGCTTTCTTT.